A single sample gave rise to the 28 T cell receptor beta chains below, sequenced in a study of CD8 T cells in Susac syndrome. cDNA came from around 0.5 to 1 ug RNA primed by random hexamers. TCRdb fed the immunoSEQ multiplex PCR reads into MiXCR, producing one record per CDR3 protein. The sample includes under 200,000 distinct CDR3 sequences, roughly 94% of them seen just once. Sequencing was performed on CD4+ T cells from PBMCs. These receptors were collected from a human donor in good health.

This chain uses TRBV30 with TRBJ2-5, with D hard to call. CDR1 and CDR2 (germline): GTSNPN, SVGIG (reference sequence). The CDR3 loop spans 11 amino acids. V was cut by 0 bases and J by 5 bases, with 4 bases left in between. The CDR3 loop reads CAWSVPETQYF. The CDR3 DNA reads TGTGCCTGGAGTGTACCGGAGACCCAGTACTTC.

The chain couples TRBV3-1 to TRBJ1-1; no reliable D call. The germline V and J ends were trimmed by 1 base and 4 bases, with 10 bases remaining between them. The V gene's germline CDR1 is LGHDT and CDR2 YNNKEL (reference sequence). CDR3 length: 14 amino acids. As DNA, the CDR3 is TGTGCCAGCAGCCAAGTCGACCGGGGCACTGAAGCTTTCTTT. Translated, it gives CASSQVDRGTEAFF.

The chain couples TRBV9 to TRBJ1-5; D might be TRBD1 (5 bases). V lost 0 bases, J lost 2 bases, and 9 bases lay in between. The CDR3 runs to 15 residues. Germline V gives CDR1 SGDLS, CDR2 YYNGEE. The CDR3 DNA sequence: TGTGCCAGCAGCGTAGGAGCGGGGGGCAATCAGCCCCAGCATTTT. It yields the protein CASSVGAGGNQPQHF.

This chain connects TRBV20-1 to TRBJ2-1; D is unclear. The CDR3 runs 12 residues. Per germline, CDR1 DFQATT and CDR2 SNEGSKA (reference sequence). The CDR3 DNA is TGCGGAACAGTCACCTCCTACAATGAGCAGTTCTTC. As protein: CGTVTSYNEQFF.

The chain couples TRBV12-3 or TRBV12-4 to TRBJ1-1; 7 positions match TRBD1. The V and J ends lost 4 bases and 3 bases, in that order; junction bases with no gene match: 2. The CDR3 extends over 13 amino acids. CDR3 bases: TGTGCCAGCAGTTCGGGACAGTACACTGAAGCTTTCTTT. This gives the protein CASSSGQYTEAFF.

The rearrangement links TRBV18 to TRBJ2-5; TRBD2 is a possible D gene (5 bases). V was cut by 0 bases and J by 5 bases, with 10 bases left in between. This CDR3 comprises 14 residues. Germline lookup yields CDR1 KGHSH and CDR2 LQKENI. CDR3 residues: CASSPPEVGETQYF. Written as DNA, the CDR3 is TGTGCCAGCTCACCACCGGAGGTTGGGGAGACCCAGTACTTC. Full variable domain (rest looked up from reference TRBV18 and TRBJ2-5): NAGVMQNPRHLVRRRGQEARLRCSPMKGHSHVYWYRQLPEEGLKFMVYLQKENIIDESGMPKERFSAEFPKEGPSILRIQQVVRGDSAAYFCASSPPEVGETQYFGPGTRLLVL.

The rearrangement links TRBV15 to TRBJ1-3, with D unresolved. Germline values: CDR1 LNHNV, CDR2 YYDKDF (reference sequence). V lost 1 base to trimming and J lost 4 bases, with 11 bases between them. This CDR3 is 15 amino acids long. Written as DNA, the CDR3 is TGTGCCACCAGCAGAGCTGCCTCGATGGGAAACACCATATATTTT. Translating gives CATSRAASMGNTIYF.

This chain joins TRBV20-1 and TRBJ2-1; no reliable D call. The CDR3 extends over 14 amino acids. The V gene's germline CDR1 is DFQATT and CDR2 SNEGSKA (reference sequence). V was clipped by 6 bases and J by 3 bases, with 15 bases between them. CDR3 protein: CSAAPPRIYNEQFF. CDR3 sequence (DNA): TGCAGTGCCGCACCACCACGAATCTACAATGAGCAGTTCTTC.

V is TRBV7-9 and J is TRBJ2-1, with 8 positions matching TRBD2. Trimming at V came to 5 bases and at J to 3 bases, leaving 3 bases not matched to a gene. Germline V gene data show CDR1 as SEHNR and CDR2 as FQNEAQ (reference sequence). CDR3 length equals 14 residues. In DNA form, the CDR3 reads TGTGCCAGCAGCCCAACTAGCGGCTACAATGAGCAGTTCTTC. Amino acids: CASSPTSGYNEQFF.

This chain connects TRBV29-1 to TRBJ2-5; D might be TRBD1 (5 bases). Trimming shortened V by 4 bases and J by 5 bases, and 11 bases separated the two germline ends. Germline CDR1 SQVTM, CDR2 ANQGSEA. CDR3 length: 12 residues. CDR3 protein: CSVGQTVETQYF. The CDR3, as DNA: TGCAGCGTTGGACAGACGGTGGAGACCCAGTACTTC.

The chain is built from TRBV6-2 or TRBV6-3 and TRBJ2-1; 10 bases are a match to TRBD1. Germline-derived CDR1 and CDR2 are MNHEY and SVGEGT. This CDR3 spans 16 amino acids. The V gene end was trimmed by 6 bases and the J gene end by 5 bases; junction bases not matched to a gene: 10. The CDR3 DNA reads as TGTGCCAGCAGCCGCGATTCCGGGACAGGGGACAATGAGCAGTTCTTC. It translates to CASSRDSGTGDNEQFF.

The chain links TRBV7-2 to TRBJ2-5; 7 bases fit TRBD1. Trimming removed 5 bases from V and 7 bases from J; junction bases left unmatched: 10. This CDR3 contains 14 residues. Germline V gene data show CDR1 as SGHTA and CDR2 as FQGNSA. The CDR3 DNA reads as TGTGCCAGCAGCCCCCGGACAGGAATGGGGACCCAGTACTTC. Translated: CASSPRTGMGTQYF.

The chain recombines TRBV20-1 with TRBJ2-5, with D unresolved. V dropped 2 bases and J dropped 1 base, with 5 bases sitting between them. The CDR3 is 12 amino acids. Germline CDR1 is DFQATT and CDR2 is SNEGSKA (reference sequence). The CDR3 spells CSARRPQETQYF. The CDR3 bases are TGCAGTGCTAGAAGGCCCCAAGAGACCCAGTACTTC.

V and J are TRBV12-3 or TRBV12-4 and TRBJ2-7, with 11 positions matching TRBD1. CDR3 length: 14 amino acids. After removal of 4 bases from V and 3 bases from J, the junction contained 2 bases not matched to a gene. The CDR3 sequence: CASSSGTGGYEQYF. CDR3 bases: TGTGCCAGCAGTTCCGGGACAGGGGGCTACGAGCAGTACTTC.

This clonotype was picked up one time. The rearrangement uses TRBV29-1 and TRBJ2-1, with TRBD2 matching over 7 bases. This CDR3 region has 14 residues. Trimming at V came to 4 bases and at J to 0 bases, leaving 3 bases not matched to a gene. Germline CDR1 SQVTM, CDR2 ANQGSEA. The DNA for the CDR3 is TGCAGCGTTGTTGGCGGGAGCTCCTACAATGAGCAGTTCTTC. It specifies CSVVGGSSYNEQFF.

This chain connects TRBV27 to TRBJ2-2; D possibly matches TRBD1 or TRBD2 (6 bases each). Germline V gene lookup returns CDR1 MNHEY and CDR2 SMNVEV (reference sequence). The CDR3 totals 15 residues. The V end lost 5 bases, the J end lost 6 bases, and 16 bases lay between the germline ends. Written as DNA, the CDR3 is TGTGCCAGCAGTCCCGGGGGCATAGAGTCCGGGGAGCTGTTTTTT. This encodes CASSPGGIESGELFF.

The chain couples TRBV12-3 or TRBV12-4 to TRBJ1-2; D unresolved. This CDR3 is built from 12 residues. Trimming stripped 8 bases from V and 8 bases from J, with 15 bases between. CDR3 bases: TGTGCCAGCGGCTCCAAGGTTGGCGGCTACACCTTC. It yields the protein CASGSKVGGYTF.

The chain couples TRBV9 to TRBJ2-7, with 13 bases matching TRBD2. The J segment lost 4 bases and the V segment lost 3 bases, leaving 1 base of the junction unmatched. From germline, CDR1 is SGDLS and CDR2 YYNGEE. The CDR3 is 14 residues long. The CDR3 coding sequence is TGTGCCAGCAGCGGACTAGCGGGGGGTTACGAGCAGTACTTC. As protein: CASSGLAGGYEQYF.

The V gene is TRBV7-9, the J gene TRBJ2-5, with D perhaps matching TRBD2 (6 bases). V was trimmed by 6 bases and J by 1 base, leaving 15 bases between them. Germline CDR1 is SEHNR and CDR2 is FQNEAQ (reference sequence). This CDR3 spans 15 amino acids. CDR3 in amino acids: CASSLGWRGQETQYF. The CDR3 DNA follows: TGTGCCAGCAGTCTTGGGTGGCGGGGCCAAGAGACCCAGTACTTC.

The chain recombines TRBV9 with TRBJ2-1; no clear D gene. CDR3 size: 15 residues. Between the trimmed V and J ends, which lost 2 bases and 0 bases, there was a span of 9 bases. The germline V gene encodes CDR1 SGDLS and CDR2 YYNGEE. CDR3 sequence reads: CASSVSGLSYNEQFF. CDR3 nucleotide sequence: TGTGCCAGCAGCGTTTCGGGTCTCTCCTACAATGAGCAGTTCTTC.

This clonotype was recorded once. The genes are TRBV2 and TRBJ2-7, with D possibly matching TRBD2 (6 bases). V dropped 4 bases and J dropped 6 bases, with 13 bases sitting between them. Germline loops: CDR1 SNHLY, CDR2 FYNNEI. This CDR3 has 13 residues. CDR3 in amino acids: CASSVRGVGEQYF. The CDR3 region has the DNA TGTGCCAGCAGTGTTCGCGGGGTAGGCGAGCAGTACTTC. The full variable domain, its missing parts supplied by reference TRBV2 and TRBJ2-7, is EPEVTQTPSHQVTQMGQEVILRCVPISNHLYFYWYRQILGQKVEFLVSFYNNEISEKSEIFDDQFSVERPDGSNFTLKIRSTKLEDSAMYFCASSVRGVGEQYFGPGTRLTVT.

The rearrangement uses TRBV3-1 and TRBJ1-5, with TRBD1 as a possible D gene (6 bases). The CDR3 is 18 amino acids. The germline CDR1 and CDR2 sequences are LGHDT and YNNKEL (reference sequence). Trimming left V 0 bases short and J 2 bases short, with 17 bases between. CDR3 sequence: CASSQEFSGASGNQPQHF. As DNA, the CDR3 is TGTGCCAGCAGCCAAGAGTTCTCAGGGGCGAGTGGCAATCAGCCCCAGCATTTT.

The J gene is TRBJ1-5, the V gene TRBV12-3 or TRBV12-4; the D gene is possibly TRBD1 (5 bases). This CDR3 is 14 amino acids long. V was pared by 5 bases and J by 5 bases, with 13 bases between. The CDR3 protein is CASSHTRGHQPQHF. CDR3 nucleotides: TGTGCCAGCAGTCACACACGGGGCCATCAGCCCCAGCATTTT.

J is TRBJ2-2 and V is TRBV29-1, with D perhaps TRBD1 (5 bases). The V gene's germline CDR1 is SQVTM and CDR2 ANQGSEA. There are 13 residues in the CDR3. Trimming took off 5 bases at V and 5 bases at J, with 12 bases between the two ends. CDR3 DNA: TGCAGCGTTACCAGGGTTGGTACCGGGGAGCTGTTTTTT. Protein product: CSVTRVGTGELFF.

This chain connects TRBV5-4 to TRBJ2-3, with TRBD2 as a possible D gene (5 bases). The CDR3 is 16 residues long. Germline-derived CDR1 and CDR2 are SGHNT and YYREEE (reference sequence). V lost 4 bases, J lost 0 bases, and 15 bases lay in between. The CDR3 nucleotides read TGTGCCAGCAGCGCTGACCTAGCAAGGAGCACAGATACGCAGTATTTT. Translated: CASSADLARSTDTQYF.

The chain has TRBV5-1 and TRBJ2-7; D call uncertain. Germline-derived CDR1 and CDR2 are SGHRS and YFSETQ. V dropped 2 bases and J dropped 2 bases, with 8 bases sitting between them. The CDR3 is made up of 13 amino acids. For the CDR3, the DNA is TGCGCCAGCAGCTTCATCCAAACCTACGAGCAGTACGTC. Translated: CASSFIQTYEQYV.

The chain links TRBV20-1 to TRBJ1-1; D is undetermined. Germline CDR1 is DFQATT and CDR2 is SNEGSKA (reference sequence). V dropped 5 bases and J dropped 4 bases, with 14 bases sitting between them. The CDR3 runs 13 residues. Here the CDR3 reads CSAAEGAPTEAFF. The CDR3 DNA is TGCAGTGCTGCCGAAGGTGCCCCCACTGAAGCTTTCTTT.

The chain recombines TRBV20-1 with TRBJ2-1, with 9 bases matching TRBD2. The CDR3 runs to 16 residues. Per the germline V gene, CDR1 is DFQATT and CDR2 is SNEGSKA (reference sequence). V trimming: 0 bases; J trimming: 4 bases; junction bases outside the gene matches: 7. CDR3 nucleotide sequence: TGCAGTGCTAGAGATCGGAGCGGGAGGTCTTACAATGAGCAGTTCTTC. Amino acids: CSARDRSGRSYNEQFF.